Listed below are T cell receptor beta chains from one sample, sequenced in a study of OX40 agonist ivuxolimab in advanced cancers. The assay was immunoSEQ multiplex PCR, and TCRdb's table has in-frame clones only and misses some. Found here are 70,000 or so clones, under 90% of them singletons; the top ten hold 0.95% to 1.5%. The sample here was CD4+ or CD8+ T cells sorted from blood, taken in a trial of the OX40 agonist ivuxolimab. Every receptor here comes from an adult with an advanced solid tumor such as melanoma, head and neck, liver or kidney cancer. CDR3s include the opening cysteine and the closing phenylalanine or tryptophan. The D gene is left open where the match is weak. For some rows the clone size is stated as once, few or many, or as a class when expanded; others skip it.

>.|TRBV4-1|.|TRBJ2-1
TGCGCCAGCAGCCAAGGTCGGGGGAAGGGTTTGGGTGAGCAGTTCTTC
CASSQGRGKGLGEQFF
>.|TRBV6-6|.|TRBJ1-1
TGTGCCAGCAGTATTCAGGCTATAAACACTGAAGCTTTCTTT
CASSIQAINTEAFF
>.|TRBV18|TRBD2|TRBJ2-7
TGTGCCAGCTCCCTCACGGGGGGGCCCTACGAGCAGTACTTC
CASSLTGGPYEQYF
>.|TRBV5-6|TRBD1|TRBJ1-5
TGTGCCAGCAGCTTGAGCCAATTGACAGGGGGCAGTCAGCCCCAGCATTTT
CASSLSQLTGGSQPQHF
>few|TRBV30|.|TRBJ1-2
TGTGCCTGGAGTGTTATAGGGGGCTACACCTTC
CAWSVIGGYTF
>.|TRBV28|.|TRBJ2-1
TGTGCCAGCACCCGCCAGGGGGGTCAAAAGAATGAGCAGTTCTTC
CASTRQGGQKNEQFF
>.|TRBV10-3|.|TRBJ2-6
TGTGCCATCAGTGAGTCGATGGGGAGCTCTGGGGCCAACGTCCTGACTTTC
CAISESMGSSGANVLTF
>many|TRBV6-1|TRBD1|TRBJ1-2
TGTGCCAGCAGTGAAGTCCAGGGGGCTAGGGGCTACACCTTC
CASSEVQGARGYTF
>.|TRBV29-1|.|TRBJ2-1
TGCAGCGCCCGGGCGGGGAATGAGCAGTTCTTC
CSARAGNEQFF
>.|TRBV2|.|TRBJ2-1
TGTGCCAGCAGTGAAGTGGACCCCGGTGATGAGCAGTTCTTC
CASSEVDPGDEQFF